This TCR beta chain was retrieved from a study of Graves' ophthalmopathy and Graves' hyperthyroidism. For this clonotype: What it binds is unknown. The junction and the germline gene differ at one end; a read error may be behind it.

TCR beta CDR3 regions were amplified from RNA transcripts. HTBI primers were used in a first-round RT-PCR, which preceded a second-round multiplex PCR. MiXCR was run by TCRdb on the multiplex PCR reads, yielding one entry per CDR3 protein. The sample lists about 740,000 distinct CDR3 sequences, roughly two fifths occurring once. Whole-study findings and limits: A majority of expanded thyroid clonotypes exceeding 0.001 frequency were likewise present in blood.

CDR1 and CDR2 from the germline V gene are ENHRY and SYGVKD. CDR3 size: 14 residues. The diagnostic workup employed clinical symptoms, serum thyroxine, TRAb, thyroid ultrasound and orbital computed tomography. Sampling approximately 11 ml of fresh peripheral blood provided the PBMCs. The rearrangement uses TRBV10-3 and TRBJ2-7; no definite D call. What was sequenced was peripheral blood. The clonotype was recovered from an adult man with Graves' ophthalmopathy. The DNA for the CDR3 is TGTGCCAGCAGTATTCGCCGGGCCAGAGACGAGCAGTACTTC. Amino acids: CASSIRRARDEQYF.